The 8 T cell receptor beta chains below all came from one sample that was sequenced in a study of cytomegalovirus exposure and HLA in healthy donors. The assay was immunoSEQ multiplex PCR, and TCRdb's table has in-frame clones only and misses some. The sample yields approximately 280,000 clones, 80% to 90% seen once. Sample: PBMCs. The receptors shown here come from a woman under 30 in good health and CMV-seronegative.

The rearrangement joins TRBV25-1 to TRBJ2-1; the match to TRBD2 covers 7 bases. The junction had 10 bases not matched to a gene; V was cut back by 8 bases and J by 0 bases. The CDR3 has 16 amino acids. Germline CDR1 MGHDK, CDR2 SYGVNS. The CDR3 loop reads CASRISRGSSYNEQFF. The CDR3 region has the DNA TGTGCCAGCCGGATATCTCGCGGGAGCTCCTACAATGAGCAGTTCTTC.

The chain joins TRBV28 to TRBJ2-7; perhaps TRBD1 as D (5 bases). The CDR3 is made up of 19 amino acids. Germline-derived CDR1 and CDR2 are MDHEN and SYDVKM. Trimming took off 3 bases at V and 1 base at J, with 25 bases between the two ends. The CDR3 loop reads CASSFPPSRGRVVSYEQYF. CDR3 bases: TGTGCCAGCAGTTTCCCTCCCTCTAGGGGCAGGGTGGTATCCTACGAGCAGTACTTC.

The chain has TRBV5-5 and TRBJ2-7; a weak D match, TRBD1 (6 bases). V shed 0 bases and J shed 6 bases, with 10 bases lying between them. Germline CDR1 SGHKS, CDR2 YYEKEE (reference sequence). This CDR3 is built from 13 residues. Written as DNA, the CDR3 is TGTGCCAGCAGCTTGGACGGACAGACCGAGCAGTACTTC. Protein sequence: CASSLDGQTEQYF. Full variable domain (rest looked up from reference TRBV5-5 and TRBJ2-7): DAGVTQSPTHLIKTRGQQVTLRCSPISGHKSVSWYQQVLGQGPQFIFQYYEKEERGRGNFPDRFSARQFPNYSSELNVNALLLGDSALYLCASSLDGQTEQYFGPGTRLTVT.

This chain connects TRBV6-1 to TRBJ2-7; 11 nucleotides agree with TRBD1. This CDR3 contains 15 residues. CDR1 is MNHNS, CDR2 SASEGT, per germline. V dropped 6 bases and J dropped 5; count of bases not matched to a gene: 9. CDR3 sequence: CASRIGQGAGDEQYF. For the CDR3, the DNA is TGTGCCAGCAGAATCGGACAGGGGGCAGGAGACGAGCAGTACTTC.

The table lists this clone with a few counts. As DNA, the CDR3 is TGTGCCAGCAGCGTAGGACTAGCGGGGGTTTTGAATACGCAGTATTTT. This encodes CASSVGLAGVLNTQYF. The V and J genes are TRBV9 and TRBJ2-3, with TRBD2 identical over 12 bases. This CDR3 comprises 16 residues. The germline gives CDR1 SGDLS, CDR2 YYNGEE. Unmatched junction bases numbered 6, after V lost 0 bases and J lost 7 bases.

The gene calls are TRBV29-1 and TRBJ2-5; 7 nucleotides match TRBD2. The CDR3 has 13 amino acids. Germline assignment: CDR1 SQVTM and CDR2 ANQGSEA. V lost 3 bases, J lost 5 bases, and 6 bases stayed unmatched. CDR3 DNA: TGCAGCGTTGACAGGAGGCGGGGGGAGACCCAGTACTTC. This translates into CSVDRRRGETQYF. Using reference TRBV29-1 and TRBJ2-5 for the parts outside the CDR3, the full variable domain is SAVISQKPSRDICQRGTSLTIQCQVDSQVTMMFWYRQQPGQSLTLIATANQGSEATYESGFVIDKFPISRPNLTFSTLTVSNMSPEDSSIYLCSVDRRRGETQYFGPGTRLLVL.

The chain links TRBV28 to TRBJ1-2; D gene unclear. The ends were cut back, 6 bases at V and 2 bases at J, with 10 bases in the middle. Germline V gives CDR1 MDHEN, CDR2 SYDVKM. The CDR3 is 13 residues long. CDR3: CASSLNQNYGYTF. The DNA of the CDR3 is TGTGCCAGCAGCTTAAACCAGAACTATGGCTACACCTTC.

This chain connects TRBV11-2 to TRBJ2-7; no clear D gene. The CDR3 extends over 11 amino acids. Between the trimmed V and J ends, which lost 5 bases and 9 bases, there was a span of 11 bases. CDR1 is SGHAT, CDR2 FQNNGV, per germline. The CDR3 nucleotides are TGTGCCAGCAGCCCCCGGGTTGTGCAGTACTTC. Its protein product is CASSPRVVQYF. Looking up the rest from reference TRBV11-2 and TRBJ2-7 gives the full variable domain: EAGVAQSPRYKIIEKRQSVAFWCNPISGHATLYWYQQILGQGPKLLIQFQNNGVVDDSQLPKDRFSAERLKGVDSTLKIQPAKLEDSAVYLCASSPRVVQYFGPGTRLTVT.